Shown below are 26 T cell receptor beta chains from a single sample sequenced in a study of beta chain features in type 1 diabetes. No antigen is known for these receptors. All of the isolated RNA was reverse transcribed, so expressed TCRB transcripts were sequenced. TCRdb's copy holds only in-frame clones and misses some; the assay was immunoSEQ multiplex PCR. The table has under 400,000 clones, 10% to 15% seen once. Study results and caveats: For Type 1 diabetes patients, all four CD4+ subsets carried TCRB CDR3s that were moderately but significantly shorter.

Sequencing was done on a sample of naive CD4+ T cells from blood. The receptors derive from a woman between 18 and 29 years old with type 1 diabetes.

The chain combines TRBV18 with TRBJ1-1; D uncertain. Germline CDR1 reads KGHSH; CDR2 reads LQKENI. CDR3 length: 13 residues. V was clipped by 5 bases and J by 1 base, with 8 bases between them. The CDR3 reads CASSGEGNTEAFF. The CDR3 region has the DNA TGTGCCAGCTCAGGTGAGGGGAACACTGAAGCTTTCTTT. Full variable domain (rest looked up from reference TRBV18 and TRBJ1-1): NAGVMQNPRHLVRRRGQEARLRCSPMKGHSHVYWYRQLPEEGLKFMVYLQKENIIDESGMPKERFSAEFPKEGPSILRIQQVVRGDSAAYFCASSGEGNTEAFFGQGTRLTVV.

This clone was detected a few times. The chain links TRBV6-1 to TRBJ2-5; D may be TRBD1 (5 bases). CDR1 and CDR2 (germline): MNHNS, SASEGT. The CDR3 spans 12 residues. The V end was cut by 3 bases, the J end by 5 bases, with 7 bases between. The CDR3 sequence: CASSDRVETQYF. CDR3 DNA: TGTGCCAGCAGTGACAGGGTGGAGACCCAGTACTTC.

The chain combines TRBV20-1 with TRBJ2-5; the D is unclear. CDR1 and CDR2 (germline): DFQATT, SNEGSKA (reference sequence). CDR3 length equals 11 residues. The V and J ends lost 5 bases and 5 bases respectively, with 9 bases between them. CDR3 coding DNA: TGCAGTGCTTCCTTCTTCGAGACCCAGTACTTC. Encoded protein: CSASFFETQYF.

This CDR3 is CASSIGRVETEAFF. Here the CDR3 DNA reads TGTGCCAGTAGTATTGGCCGCGTGGAGACTGAAGCTTTCTTT. This chain links TRBV19 with TRBJ1-1; the D is unclear. V shed 3 bases and J shed 5 bases, with 13 bases lying between them. CDR3 size: 14 residues. Germline CDR1 LNHDA, CDR2 SQIVND (reference sequence).

This CDR3 is CASSLTSGRGSYEQYF. CDR3 nucleotides: TGTGCCAGCAGTCTGACTAGCGGGAGGGGCTCCTACGAGCAGTACTTC. The V and J genes are TRBV27 and TRBJ2-7; 14 bases are a match to TRBD2. After removal of 5 bases from V and 0 bases from J, the junction contained 3 bases not matched to a gene. The CDR3 runs 16 residues. Germline V gives CDR1 MNHEY, CDR2 SMNVEV (reference sequence).

This clone has only a few counts. This rearrangement joins TRBV9 to TRBJ2-5, with 9 bases identical to TRBD2. Trimming at V came to 0 bases and at J to 1 base, leaving 4 bases not matched to a gene. Germline assignment: CDR1 SGDLS and CDR2 YYNGEE. There are 16 residues in the CDR3. The CDR3, as DNA: TGTGCCAGCAGCGTAGTTAGCGGGGGCCCCCAAGAGACCCAGTACTTC. Protein: CASSVVSGGPQETQYF.

This clone turned up a few times. V is TRBV5-1 and J is TRBJ2-3; weak D call: TRBD2 (6 bases). Trimming took 4 bases from V and 1 from J, leaving 16 bases between them. Looked up from germline, CDR1 is SGHRS and CDR2 is YFSETQ. This CDR3 has 16 amino acids. The CDR3 DNA reads as TGCGCCAGCAGCACCGGAGGGCTAGCCGGCACAGATACGCAGTATTTT. Its protein is CASSTGGLAGTDTQYF.

The sample holds a few counts of this clone. The genes are TRBV6-6 and TRBJ1-5, with unresolved D. CDR1 and CDR2 (germline): MNHNY, SVGAGI (reference sequence). The V end lost 2 bases, the J end lost 9 bases, and 11 bases lay between the germline ends. The CDR3 runs 13 residues. CDR3 residues: CASSYAEGGPQHF. CDR3 coding DNA: TGTGCCAGCAGTTACGCGGAAGGCGGGCCCCAGCATTTT.

The chain is built from TRBV13 and TRBJ2-7; D unresolved. The germline V gene has CDR1 PRHDT and CDR2 FYEKMQ (reference sequence). This CDR3 has 15 amino acids. V shed 5 bases and J shed 0 bases, with 14 bases lying between them. The CDR3 nucleotides read TGTGCCAGCAGCCTCAAGTCTGGCTTCTCCTACGAGCAGTACTTC. This gives the protein CASSLKSGFSYEQYF.

This clone was picked up a small number of times. Compared with germline, one end of the junction differs, possibly owing to a read error. This chain's CDR3 is CKTGTGLANYGYTF. In DNA form, the CDR3 reads TGCAAGACCGGGACAGGCCTAGCTAACTATGGCTACACCTTC. The genes are TRBV28 and TRBJ1-2; 8 bases line up with TRBD1. Germline loops: CDR1 MDHEN, CDR2 SYDVKM. The CDR3 extends over 14 amino acids.

This clone occurred a few times. The rearrangement joins TRBV5-6 to TRBJ2-1, with 7 bases aligning to TRBD2. V lost 2 bases to trimming and J lost 8 bases; unmatched junction nucleotides: 1. CDR3 length equals 12 residues. Germline V gene sequence: CDR1 SGHDT, CDR2 YYEEEE. For the CDR3, the DNA is TGTGCCAGCAGCTTAGGACTAGATGAGCAGTTCTTC. It translates to CASSLGLDEQFF.

This clone was seen more than once but under ten times. The J gene is TRBJ1-4, the V gene TRBV7-9; D gene uncertain. Trimming stripped 2 bases from V and 6 bases from J, with 13 bases between. The CDR3 has 15 residues. Germline V CDR1 and CDR2: SEHNR, FQNEAQ (reference sequence). CDR3 loop: CASSLSRFEDEKLFF. The CDR3 nucleotides read TGTGCCAGCAGCTTATCACGGTTCGAAGATGAAAAACTGTTTTTT.

The rearrangement links TRBV4-3 to TRBJ1-1, with D hard to call. Germline V gene sequence: CDR1 LGHNA, CDR2 YSLEER. V was clipped by 1 base and J by 6 bases, with 18 bases between them. The CDR3 has 16 amino acids. The CDR3 nucleotides are TGCGCCAGCAGCCAAGCCCGTCAGTGGCAGTTTGCTGAAGCTTTCTTT. Translating it yields CASSQARQWQFAEAFF.

This clone was detected a few times. The chain couples TRBV5-4 to TRBJ1-2; perhaps TRBD1 as D (6 bases). The V end lost 7 bases, the J end lost 0 bases, and 16 bases lay between the germline ends. Per the germline V gene, CDR1 is SGHNT and CDR2 is YYREEE (reference sequence). The CDR3 contains 15 residues. CDR3: CASGLRGGANYGYTF. The DNA of the CDR3 is TGTGCCAGCGGATTAAGGGGGGGAGCTAACTATGGCTACACCTTC.

This clone was found a few times. The genes are TRBV5-6 and TRBJ2-5, with a tentative D call TRBD2 (5 bases). The CDR3 sequence is 14 residues long. The V end was cut by 0 bases, the J end by 5 bases, with 11 bases between. Germline lookup yields CDR1 SGHDT and CDR2 YYEEEE. The CDR3 here is CASSLARRQETQYF. The CDR3 DNA follows: TGTGCCAGCAGCTTGGCCCGGAGGCAGGAGACCCAGTACTTC.

This clone was recorded a few times. One end of the junction fails to match germline, which may point to a read error. Written as DNA, the CDR3 is TGTGCCAGCAGAGAAGGCGGGGGAACTCACAATGAGCAGTTCTTC. This encodes CASREGGGTHNEQFF. This chain joins TRBV2 and TRBJ2-1, with 7 nucleotides matching TRBD2. The CDR3 sequence is 15 residues long. Germline loops: CDR1 SNHLY, CDR2 FYNNEI.

In this sample, this clone turned up a few times. This chain connects TRBV7-9 to TRBJ1-1; a possible D gene is TRBD1 (6 bases). This CDR3 has 14 residues. Germline CDR1 and CDR2: SEHNR and FQNEAQ (reference sequence). V was pared by 4 bases and J by 0 bases, with 9 bases between. CDR3 DNA: TGTGCCAGCAGCTCCGGACAGATGAACACTGAAGCTTTCTTT. It encodes CASSSGQMNTEAFF.

The chain uses TRBV27 and TRBJ1-2, with no clear D. Germline V gives CDR1 MNHEY, CDR2 SMNVEV (reference sequence). V was trimmed by 6 bases and J by 8 bases, leaving 22 bases between them. The length of the CDR3 is 15 residues. This CDR3 reads CASSLGRYGMGGYTF. DNA for the CDR3: TGTGCCAGCAGCCTCGGCCGGTACGGAATGGGCGGCTACACCTTC.

The sample holds a few counts of this clone. The V call is TRBV5-1, the J call TRBJ1-5; 8 bases line up with TRBD1. Looked up from germline, CDR1 is SGHRS and CDR2 is YFSETQ. This CDR3 has 15 residues. V dropped 4 bases and J dropped 0; count of bases not matched to a gene: 3. CDR3 DNA sequence: TGCGCCAGCAGCATACAGGGGGGTAGCAATCAGCCCCAGCATTTT. It yields the protein CASSIQGGSNQPQHF.

V is TRBV7-2 and J is TRBJ1-5; 7 nucleotides align to TRBD1. The germline V gene encodes CDR1 SGHTA and CDR2 FQGNSA. Trimming took 5 bases from V and 7 from J; bases not matched to a gene: 8. The CDR3 extends over 14 amino acids. CDR3 loop: CASSTGAGGQPQHF. The CDR3, as DNA: TGTGCCAGCAGCACAGGGGCAGGTGGCCAGCCCCAGCATTTT.

This clone has only a few counts. V is TRBV7-2 and J is TRBJ2-3; 8 positions agree with TRBD2. CDR1 and CDR2 (germline): SGHTA, FQGNSA. The V segment lost 1 base and the J segment 4 bases; nucleotides outside the gene matches: 1. The CDR3 contains 14 residues. The CDR3 region is CASSLVAGPDTQYF. The CDR3 DNA sequence: TGTGCCAGCAGCTTAGTAGCGGGGCCAGATACGCAGTATTTT.

The genes are TRBV28 and TRBJ2-5; D perhaps matches TRBD2 (7 bases). V lost 5 bases and J 5 bases, leaving 21 bases between the germline ends. Germline V CDR1 and CDR2: MDHEN, SYDVKM. The CDR3 runs 16 residues. The CDR3 DNA is TGTGCCAGCAGTCCATTCGCGCGGGGGCGTATCGAGACCCAGTACTTC. Translation: CASSPFARGRIETQYF.

This clone appeared a few times. This chain uses TRBV9 with TRBJ1-3; 10 bases are shared with TRBD1. The V segment lost 3 bases and the J segment 2 bases; nucleotides outside the gene matches: 11. The CDR3 is made up of 18 amino acids. In germline, CDR1 is SGDLS, CDR2 YYNGEE. The CDR3 region has the DNA TGTGCCAGCAGCGAGCCAAAGACAGGGGGCGAAGCTGGAAACACCATATATTTT. Amino acids: CASSEPKTGGEAGNTIYF.

There are a few counts of this clone. The chain uses TRBV30 and TRBJ1-5; 7 bases are shared with TRBD1. The CDR3 has 13 residues. Germline V gene lookup returns CDR1 GTSNPN and CDR2 SVGIG (reference sequence). V lost 5 bases and J lost 7; bases outside the gene matches: 8. CDR3 residues: CAWATGLRQPQHF. In DNA form, the CDR3 reads TGTGCCTGGGCGACAGGGTTAAGGCAGCCCCAGCATTTT.

This chain joins TRBV6-6 and TRBJ1-1; D is unclear. The V and J ends lost 6 bases and 3 bases respectively, with 11 bases between them. Germline-derived CDR1 and CDR2 are MNHNY and SVGAGI (reference sequence). The CDR3 runs 13 residues. DNA of the CDR3: TGTGCCAGCAGCCCTCGACAAGACACTGAAGCTTTCTTT. Amino acids: CASSPRQDTEAFF.

This chain joins TRBV5-6 and TRBJ2-3; perhaps TRBD2 as D (5 bases). Germline V gene lookup returns CDR1 SGHDT and CDR2 YYEEEE. The CDR3 is made up of 14 amino acids. V was shortened by 1 base and J by 5 bases, with 11 bases between the two germline ends. CDR3 nucleotide sequence: TGTGCCAGCAGCTTGAGGCAGGCGGGAGATACGCAGTATTTT. This translates into CASSLRQAGDTQYF.